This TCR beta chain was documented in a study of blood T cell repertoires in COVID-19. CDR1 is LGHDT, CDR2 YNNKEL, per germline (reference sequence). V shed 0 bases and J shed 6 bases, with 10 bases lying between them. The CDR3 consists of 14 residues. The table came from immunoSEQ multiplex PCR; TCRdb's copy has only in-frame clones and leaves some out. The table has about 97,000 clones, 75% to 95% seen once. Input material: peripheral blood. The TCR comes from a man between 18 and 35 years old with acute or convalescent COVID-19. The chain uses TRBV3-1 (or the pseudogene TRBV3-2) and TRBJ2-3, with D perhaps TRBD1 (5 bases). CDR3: CASSQEGLGDTQYF. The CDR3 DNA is TGTGCCAGCAGCCAAGAGGGGCTGGGGGATACGCAGTATTTT.